The rows below give T cell receptor beta chains drawn from one sample of a study of blood T cell repertoires in COVID-19. TCRdb's table, derived via immunoSEQ multiplex PCR, lists solely in-frame clones and lacks some. The table has some 180,000 clones, nearly 90% seen once; the top ten hold roughly 0.56%. Sequenced material: peripheral blood. Receptors were obtained from a middle-aged man with acute or convalescent COVID-19. Both conserved end residues are trimmed from each CDR3. D genes are given only for firm matches.

NA	TRBJ2-2	TRBV7-2	ASSLRTTGTGELF
TRBD1	TRBJ2-1	TRBV19	ASTPQGSSYNEQF
TRBD2	TRBJ2-7	TRBV6-6	ASSQTSGSYEQY
NA	TRBJ1-1	TRBV28	ASFSLRTEAF
TRBD1	TRBJ2-3	TRBV30	ACLPPRDRVISTQY
TRBD2	TRBJ2-5	TRBV6-2/TRBV6-3	ASSPRTSGKETQY
NA	TRBJ1-3	TRBV11-2	ASSLIRNTIY
NA	TRBJ2-5	TRBV5-1	ASSLAGNQETQY
NA	TRBJ1-4	TRBV15	ATSRGASTNEKLF
NA	TRBJ1-6	TRBV9	ASSVAGVGNSPLH
TRBD1	TRBJ1-2	TRBV10-3	AISEGQGNYGYT
NA	TRBJ1-1	TRBV9	ASSVADNRLGTEAF
NA	TRBJ1-6	TRBV13	ASSLQGHGSPLH
TRBD2	TRBJ2-1	TRBV6-5	ASSRGLAGRDEQF
TRBD1	TRBJ2-6	TRBV2	ASRGTGPSGANVLT
NA	TRBJ1-5	TRBV19	ASSMWALGNQPQH
TRBD2	TRBJ2-7	TRBV27	ASSFILAATYEQY
TRBD2	TRBJ2-2	TRBV5-1	ARPGLAVNTGELF
TRBD1	TRBJ2-3	TRBV4-1	ASSQDRGRGDTQY
TRBD2	TRBJ2-2	TRBV25-1	ASSEWTSGSTGELF
NA	TRBJ2-3	TRBV18	ASSPPSTDTQY
NA	TRBJ2-7	TRBV27	ASSLLRGTEQY
NA	TRBJ1-5	TRBV2	ASTGQLNQPQH
NA	TRBJ2-3	TRBV6-5	ASSPLIPDTQY
TRBD1	TRBJ1-2	TRBV19	ASSEGALGGYT
NA	TRBJ1-6	TRBV19	ASSILARESYNSPLH
NA	TRBJ2-6	TRBV5-1	ASSLSPRPIFGANVLT
NA	TRBJ2-1	TRBV5-1	ASSLEATYNEQF
NA	TRBJ1-5	TRBV5-6	ASSLGQNQPQH
NA	TRBJ2-7	TRBV28	ASSFQGGTEEQY
TRBD1	TRBJ1-1	TRBV5-1	ASSEGQGAEAF
TRBD1	TRBJ2-7	TRBV11-2	ASNPGTGGFYEQY
TRBD1	TRBJ1-5	TRBV18	ASSADRANQPQH
NA	TRBJ1-3	TRBV19	ASSIRSSGNTIY
TRBD1	TRBJ2-7	TRBV10-3	AISERTGSYEQY
NA	TRBJ1-2	TRBV28	ASSLLADRLYGYT
TRBD2	TRBJ2-1	TRBV11-2	ASGPPLAGGPQF
NA	TRBJ2-2	TRBV19	ASSIKGQLVTGELF
NA	TRBJ1-4	TRBV6-5	ASRDNQGFEKLF
NA	TRBJ1-4	TRBV28	AVPDTSDIATNEKLF
NA	TRBJ2-7	TRBV24-1	ATSAGDSYEQY
TRBD1	TRBJ1-2	TRBV3-1/TRBV3-2	ASSQGTGTNVNYGYT
NA	TRBJ2-3	TRBV28	ASRDYTDTQY
NA	TRBJ1-4	TRBV7-9	ASSLEQNEKLF
NA	TRBJ1-6	TRBV6-1	ASSEDRARGSPLH
NA	TRBJ1-1	TRBV30	AWSGSGRRAEAF
NA	TRBJ2-6	TRBV3-1/TRBV3-2	ASSQDRGSGANVLT
TRBD1	TRBJ1-1	TRBV12-3/TRBV12-4	ASSSPGGSEAF
TRBD2	TRBJ2-3	TRBV7-6	ASSFAGGEADTQY
NA	TRBJ2-5	TRBV7-9	ASSLARGQETQY
TRBD1	TRBJ1-5	TRBV2	ASSEGGDRGRQPQH
NA	TRBJ1-5	TRBV19	ASSIKGSVQISNQPQH
NA	TRBJ1-2	TRBV2	ASREDSLYGYT
NA	TRBJ2-7	TRBV6-2/TRBV6-3	ASSYYGTGHSYEQY
TRBD1	TRBJ1-1	TRBV27	ASSLDRVWTEAF
TRBD1	TRBJ2-1	TRBV28	ASSPPTGSNNGQF
NA	TRBJ1-5	TRBV6-5	ASRTEGGNQPQH
TRBD1	TRBJ1-4	TRBV19	ASLGQGDEKLF
TRBD1	TRBJ1-5	TRBV5-4	ASSLGTGVNQPQH